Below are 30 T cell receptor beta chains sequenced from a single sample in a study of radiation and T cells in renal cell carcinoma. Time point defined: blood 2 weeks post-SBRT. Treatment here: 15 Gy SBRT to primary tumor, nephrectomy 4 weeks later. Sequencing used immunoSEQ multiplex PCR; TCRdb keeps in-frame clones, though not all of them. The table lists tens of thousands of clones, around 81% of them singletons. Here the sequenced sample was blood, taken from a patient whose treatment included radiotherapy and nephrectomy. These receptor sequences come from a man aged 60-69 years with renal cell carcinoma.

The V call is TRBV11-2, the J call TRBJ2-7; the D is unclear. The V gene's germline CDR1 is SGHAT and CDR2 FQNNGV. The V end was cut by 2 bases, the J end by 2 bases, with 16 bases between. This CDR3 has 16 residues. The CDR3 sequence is CASSLQPDGRTYEQYF. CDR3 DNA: TGTGCCAGCAGCTTACAGCCGGACGGCAGGACCTACGAGCAGTACTTC.

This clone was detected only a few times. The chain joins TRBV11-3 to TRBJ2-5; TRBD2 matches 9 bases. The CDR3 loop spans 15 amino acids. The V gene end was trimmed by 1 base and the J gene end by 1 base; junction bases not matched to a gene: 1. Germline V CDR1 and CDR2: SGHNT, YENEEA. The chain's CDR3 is CASSLGSGSQETQYF. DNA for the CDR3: TGTGCCAGCAGCTTAGGTAGCGGGAGCCAAGAGACCCAGTACTTC.

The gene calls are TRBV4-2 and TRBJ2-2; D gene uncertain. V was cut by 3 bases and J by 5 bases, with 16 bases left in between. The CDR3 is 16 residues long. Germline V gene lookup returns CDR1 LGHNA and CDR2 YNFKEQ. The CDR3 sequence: CASSQGIGGQTGELFF. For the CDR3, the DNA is TGTGCCAGCAGCCAGGGGATAGGTGGGCAGACCGGGGAGCTGTTTTTT.

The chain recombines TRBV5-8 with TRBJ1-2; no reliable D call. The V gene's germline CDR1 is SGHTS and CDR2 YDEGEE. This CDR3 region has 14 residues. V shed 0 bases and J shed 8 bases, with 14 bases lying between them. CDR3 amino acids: CASSLETLGRGYTF. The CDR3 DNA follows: TGTGCCAGCAGCTTGGAGACCTTGGGTAGAGGCTACACCTTC. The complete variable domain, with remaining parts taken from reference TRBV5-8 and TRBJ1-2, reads EAGVTQSPTHLIKTRGQQATLRCSPISGHTSVYWYQQALGLGLQFLLWYDEGEERNRGNFPPRFSGRQFPNYSSELNVNALELEDSALYLCASSLETLGRGYTFGSGTRLTVV.

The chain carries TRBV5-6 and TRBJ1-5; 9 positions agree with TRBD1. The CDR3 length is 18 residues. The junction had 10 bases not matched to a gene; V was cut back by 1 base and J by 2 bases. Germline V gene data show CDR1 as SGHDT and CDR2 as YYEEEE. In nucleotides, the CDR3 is TGTGCCAGCAGCTTGAGCCTACAGGGGGCAGGAGGCAATCAGCCCCAGCATTTT. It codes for CASSLSLQGAGGNQPQHF. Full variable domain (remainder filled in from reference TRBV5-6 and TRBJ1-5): DAGVTQSPTHLIKTRGQQVTLRCSPKSGHDTVSWYQQALGQGPQFIFQYYEEEERQRGNFPDRFSGHQFPNYSSELNVNALLLGDSALYLCASSLSLQGAGGNQPQHFGDGTRLSIL.

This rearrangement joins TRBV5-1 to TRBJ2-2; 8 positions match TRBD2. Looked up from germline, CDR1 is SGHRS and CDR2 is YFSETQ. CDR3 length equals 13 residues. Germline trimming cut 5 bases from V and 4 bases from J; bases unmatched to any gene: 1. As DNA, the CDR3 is TGCGCCAGCAGTCGGGAGGGCACCGGGGAGCTGTTTTTT. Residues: CASSREGTGELFF.

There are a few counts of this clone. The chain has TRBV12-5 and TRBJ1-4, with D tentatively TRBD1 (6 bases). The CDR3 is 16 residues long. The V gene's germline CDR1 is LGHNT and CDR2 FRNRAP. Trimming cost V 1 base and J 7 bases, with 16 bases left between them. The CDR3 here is CASGLAKQGVGEKLFF. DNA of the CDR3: TGTGCTAGTGGTTTGGCTAAACAGGGAGTAGGTGAAAAACTGTTTTTT.

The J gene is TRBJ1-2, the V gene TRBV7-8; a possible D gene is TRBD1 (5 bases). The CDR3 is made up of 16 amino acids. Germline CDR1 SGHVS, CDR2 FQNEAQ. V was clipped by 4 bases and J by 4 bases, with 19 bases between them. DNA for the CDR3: TGTGCCAGCAGCTCAAATCCGGGGGTCGAAGTCTATGGCTACACCTTC. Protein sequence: CASSSNPGVEVYGYTF.

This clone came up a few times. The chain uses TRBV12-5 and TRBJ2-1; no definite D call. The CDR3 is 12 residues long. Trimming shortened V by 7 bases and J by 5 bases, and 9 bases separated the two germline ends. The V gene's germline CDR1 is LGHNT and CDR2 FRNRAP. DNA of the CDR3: TGTGCTAGTGCCCTCTCTAACAATGAGCAGTTCTTC. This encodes CASALSNNEQFF.

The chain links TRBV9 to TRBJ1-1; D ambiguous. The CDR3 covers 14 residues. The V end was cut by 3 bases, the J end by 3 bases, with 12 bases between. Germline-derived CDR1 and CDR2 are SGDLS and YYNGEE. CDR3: CASSAGTQHTEAFF. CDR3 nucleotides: TGTGCCAGCAGCGCCGGTACCCAGCACACTGAAGCTTTCTTT.

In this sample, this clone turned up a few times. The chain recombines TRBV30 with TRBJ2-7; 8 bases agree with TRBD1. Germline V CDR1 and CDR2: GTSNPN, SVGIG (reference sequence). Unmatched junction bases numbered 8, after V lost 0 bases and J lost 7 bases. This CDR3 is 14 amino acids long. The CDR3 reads CAWSVQGGVGEQYF. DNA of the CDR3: TGTGCCTGGAGTGTACAGGGGGGAGTCGGAGAGCAGTACTTC.

CDR3 sequence: CASSQDIVRAGSGNTIYF. CDR3 nucleotide sequence: TGCGCCAGCAGCCAAGATATCGTGCGAGCTGGCTCTGGAAACACCATATATTTT. The chain joins TRBV4-3 to TRBJ1-3; no clear D. The V and J ends lost 0 bases and 0 bases respectively, with 15 bases between them. The CDR3 runs 18 residues. Looked up from germline, CDR1 is LGHNA and CDR2 is YSLEER.

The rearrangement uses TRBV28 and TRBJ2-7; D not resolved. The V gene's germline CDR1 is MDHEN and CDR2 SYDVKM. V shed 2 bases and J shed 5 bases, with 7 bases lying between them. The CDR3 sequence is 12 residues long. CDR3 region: CASSLGFDEQYV. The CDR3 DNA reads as TGTGCCAGCAGTTTAGGATTTGACGAGCAGTACGTC.

This CDR3 reads CASSRYRDPQETQYF. CDR3 coding DNA: TGTGCCAGCAGCCGCTACCGGGACCCCCAAGAGACCCAGTACTTC. The gene calls are TRBV6-6 and TRBJ2-5; D tentatively reads TRBD1 or TRBD2 (5 bases each). Germline loops: CDR1 MNHNY, CDR2 SVGAGI (reference sequence). The CDR3 consists of 15 residues. V was cut by 6 bases and J by 1 base, with 15 bases left in between.

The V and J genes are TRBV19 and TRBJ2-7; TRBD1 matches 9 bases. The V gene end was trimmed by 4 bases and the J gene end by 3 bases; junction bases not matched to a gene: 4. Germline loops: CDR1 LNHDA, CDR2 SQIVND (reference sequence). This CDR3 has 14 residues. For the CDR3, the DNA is TGTGCCAGTAGTACCCGACAGGGGGACTACGAGCAGTACTTC. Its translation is CASSTRQGDYEQYF.

The CDR3 sequence: CASSLGGTDTQYF. The CDR3 DNA reads TGTGCCAGCAGCTTAGGTGGAACGGATACGCAGTATTTT. This chain links TRBV5-4 with TRBJ2-3; the D is unclear. The length of the CDR3 is 13 residues. V was pared by 2 bases and J by 6 bases, with 10 bases between. Germline lookup yields CDR1 SGHNT and CDR2 YYREEE (reference sequence).

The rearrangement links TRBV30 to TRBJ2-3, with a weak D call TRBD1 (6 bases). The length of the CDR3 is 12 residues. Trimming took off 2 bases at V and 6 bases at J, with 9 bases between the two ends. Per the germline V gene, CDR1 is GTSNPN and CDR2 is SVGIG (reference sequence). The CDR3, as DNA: TGTGCCTGGAGTACAGGGCCTGATACGCAGTATTTT. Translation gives CAWSTGPDTQYF.

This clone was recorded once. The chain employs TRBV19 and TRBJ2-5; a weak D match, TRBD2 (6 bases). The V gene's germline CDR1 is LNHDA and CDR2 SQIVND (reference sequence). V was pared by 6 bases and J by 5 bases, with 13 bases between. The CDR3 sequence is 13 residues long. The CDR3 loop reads CASRGGGGETQYF. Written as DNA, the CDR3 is TGTGCCAGTAGGGGTGGTGGAGGGGAGACCCAGTACTTC.

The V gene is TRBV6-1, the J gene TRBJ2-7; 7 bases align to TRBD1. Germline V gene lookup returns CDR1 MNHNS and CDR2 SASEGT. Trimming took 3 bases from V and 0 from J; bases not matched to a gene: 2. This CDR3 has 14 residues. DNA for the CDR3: TGTGCCAGCAGTGACGGACAGGTCTCCTACGAGCAGTACTTC. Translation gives CASSDGQVSYEQYF.

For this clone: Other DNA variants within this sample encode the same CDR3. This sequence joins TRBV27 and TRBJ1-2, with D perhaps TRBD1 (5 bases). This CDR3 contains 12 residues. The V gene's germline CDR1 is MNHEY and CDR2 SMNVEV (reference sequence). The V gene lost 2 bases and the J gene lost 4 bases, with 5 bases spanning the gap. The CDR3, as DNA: TGTGCCAGCAGTTTACAGGGCTATGGCTACACCTTC. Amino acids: CASSLQGYGYTF.

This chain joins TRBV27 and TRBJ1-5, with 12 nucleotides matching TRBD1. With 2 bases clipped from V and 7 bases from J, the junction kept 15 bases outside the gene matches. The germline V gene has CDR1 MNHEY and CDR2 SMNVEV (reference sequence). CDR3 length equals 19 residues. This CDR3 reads CASSLKGLGGQGAGQPQHF. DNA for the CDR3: TGTGCCAGCAGTTTAAAGGGTCTTGGGGGACAGGGGGCAGGACAGCCCCAGCATTTT.

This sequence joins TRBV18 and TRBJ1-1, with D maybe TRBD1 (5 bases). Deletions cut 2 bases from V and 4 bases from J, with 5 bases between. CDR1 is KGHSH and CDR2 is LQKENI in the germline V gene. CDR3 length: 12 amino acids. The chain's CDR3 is CASSPGATEAFF. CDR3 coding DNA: TGTGCCAGCTCACCAGGGGCCACTGAAGCTTTCTTT.

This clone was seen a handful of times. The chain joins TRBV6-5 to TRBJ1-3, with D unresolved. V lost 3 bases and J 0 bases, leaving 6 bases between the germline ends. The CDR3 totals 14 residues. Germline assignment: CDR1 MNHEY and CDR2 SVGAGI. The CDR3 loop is CASSYHPSGNTIYF. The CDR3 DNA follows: TGTGCCAGCAGTTATCATCCCTCTGGAAACACCATATATTTT.

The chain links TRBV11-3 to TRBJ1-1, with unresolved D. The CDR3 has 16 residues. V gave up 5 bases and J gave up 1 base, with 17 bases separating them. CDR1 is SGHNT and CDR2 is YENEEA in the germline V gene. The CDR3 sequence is CASSQKRAATNTEAFF. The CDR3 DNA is TGTGCCAGCAGCCAGAAACGCGCGGCGACGAACACTGAAGCTTTCTTT. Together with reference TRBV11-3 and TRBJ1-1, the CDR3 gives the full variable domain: EAGVVQSPRYKIIEKKQPVAFWCNPISGHNTLYWYLQNLGQGPELLIRYENEEAVDDSQLPKDRFSAERLKGVDSTLKIQPAELGDSAVYLCASSQKRAATNTEAFFGQGTRLTVV.

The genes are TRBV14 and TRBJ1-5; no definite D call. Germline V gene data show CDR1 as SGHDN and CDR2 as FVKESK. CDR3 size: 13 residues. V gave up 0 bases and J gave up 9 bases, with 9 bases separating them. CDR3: CASSQDRWGPQHF. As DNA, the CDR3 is TGTGCCAGCAGCCAAGATCGTTGGGGGCCCCAGCATTTT.

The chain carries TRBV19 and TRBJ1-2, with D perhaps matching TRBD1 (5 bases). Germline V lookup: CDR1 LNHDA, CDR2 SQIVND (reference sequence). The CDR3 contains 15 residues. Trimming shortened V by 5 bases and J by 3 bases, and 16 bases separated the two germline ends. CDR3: CASSHYGGKDYGYTF. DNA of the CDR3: TGTGCCAGTAGTCACTATGGGGGTAAGGACTATGGCTACACCTTC.

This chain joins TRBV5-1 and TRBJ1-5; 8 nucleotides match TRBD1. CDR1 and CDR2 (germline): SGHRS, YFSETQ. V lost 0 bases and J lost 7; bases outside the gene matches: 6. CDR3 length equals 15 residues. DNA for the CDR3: TGCGCCAGCAGCTTGGCTGGACAGGGTGGGCAGCCCCAGCATTTT. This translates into CASSLAGQGGQPQHF.

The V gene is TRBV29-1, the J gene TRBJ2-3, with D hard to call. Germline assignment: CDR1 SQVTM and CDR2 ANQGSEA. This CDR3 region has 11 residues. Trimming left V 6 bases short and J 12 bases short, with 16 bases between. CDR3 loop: CSVSQFPFQYF. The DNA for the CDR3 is TGCAGCGTGTCTCAGTTTCCATTTCAGTATTTT.

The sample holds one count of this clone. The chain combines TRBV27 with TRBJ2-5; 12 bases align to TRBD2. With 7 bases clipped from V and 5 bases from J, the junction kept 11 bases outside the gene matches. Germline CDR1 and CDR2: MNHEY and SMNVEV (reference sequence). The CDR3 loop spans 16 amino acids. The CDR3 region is CASKGLGLAGGETQYF. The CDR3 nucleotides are TGTGCCAGCAAGGGACTGGGACTAGCGGGCGGGGAGACCCAGTACTTC.

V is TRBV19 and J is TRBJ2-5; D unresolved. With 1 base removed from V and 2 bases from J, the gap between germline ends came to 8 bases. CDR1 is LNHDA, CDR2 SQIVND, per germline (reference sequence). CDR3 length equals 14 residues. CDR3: CASSIVTMQETQYF. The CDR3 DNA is TGTGCCAGTAGTATAGTGACGATGCAAGAGACCCAGTACTTC.